A selection of T cell receptor beta chains follows, all from one sample in a study of shared clonotypes between healthy human individuals. This table comes from immunoSEQ multiplex PCR, and its TCRdb copy is limited to in-frame clones, with some not included. The sample lists under 600,000 clones; over 60% were seen once. Sequenced: PBMCs. The source of these receptors is a woman aged 40 to 50 in good health. Some clones in this sample may be carry-over from other donors' samples. CDR3s include the opening cysteine and the closing phenylalanine or tryptophan. A D gene is named only where the DNA matches it firmly. Clone size is stated in some rows and not others, as once, few, many or a class when expanded.

TRBV20-1	-	-	TRBJ2-1	TGCAGTGCTAGGCAGTACAATGAGCAGTTCTTC	CSARQYNEQFF
TRBV9	-	few	TRBJ2-1	TGTGCCAGCAGCGAGACTCAACTCAATGAGCAGTTCTTC	CASSETQLNEQFF
TRBV19	-	few	TRBJ1-2	TGTGCCAGTAGTATTCTTACCGGGACATATGGCTACACCTTC	CASSILTGTYGYTF
TRBV10-3	TRBD2	-	TRBJ2-2	TGTGCCATCAGTGAGTCGGGTCTAGCGGCGAACACCGGGGAGCTGTTTTTT	CAISESGLAANTGELFF
TRBV7-2	TRBD1	-	TRBJ1-2	TGTGCCAGCAGCTTACCAGGGGGTAGGGGCTACACCTTC	CASSLPGGRGYTF
TRBV19	-	-	TRBJ1-1	TGTGCCAGTAGTATGACTTGGACAGCTGAAGCTTTCTTT	CASSMTWTAEAFF
TRBV30	TRBD1	-	TRBJ2-7	TGTGCCTGGAGTACCAGGGGGCCCTACGAGCAGTACTTC	CAWSTRGPYEQYF
TRBV6-5	-	few	TRBJ2-1	TGTGCCAGCAGTTTGACCTCCTACAATGAGCAGTTCTTC	CASSLTSYNEQFF
TRBV7-9	-	-	TRBJ1-4	TGTGCCAGCAGCTTAGGGCCAGAAAATGAAAAACTGTTTTTT	CASSLGPENEKLFF
TRBV30	-	-	TRBJ2-1	TGTGCCTATGACTTGCAGACCTACAATGAGCAGTTCTTC	CAYDLQTYNEQFF
TRBV27	-	-	TRBJ1-2	TGTGCCAGCAGTCCTACTTGGGGACGAGGCTATGGCTACACCTTC	CASSPTWGRGYGYTF
TRBV7-9	-	-	TRBJ2-7	TGTGCCAGCAGCCCCGTGGGTATGGGTGGCTACGAGCAGTACTTC	CASSPVGMGGYEQYF
TRBV27	-	-	TRBJ2-1	TGTGCCAGCAGCTTAGTTCCAGAGGCCTACAATGAGCAGTTCTTC	CASSLVPEAYNEQFF
TRBV2	-	-	TRBJ1-3	TGTGCCAGCATACCAGAGTTACTGACGGACCCTGGAAACACCATATATTTT	CASIPELLTDPGNTIYF
TRBV28	-	few	TRBJ1-2	TGTGCCAGCAGTTTATCCGTCCGTTATGGCTACACCTTC	CASSLSVRYGYTF
TRBV5-1	-	once	TRBJ1-5	TGCGCCAGCAGCTTGGCCGAAGGTCAGCCCCAGCATTTT	CASSLAEGQPQHF
TRBV28	-	-	TRBJ2-7	TGTGCCAGCAAGACCGGACCTATTTACGAGCAGTACTTC	CASKTGPIYEQYF
TRBV28	-	-	TRBJ1-3	TGTGCCAGCACTCCTGGTGGAGGGATGGGAAACACCATATATTTT	CASTPGGGMGNTIYF
TRBV27	TRBD2	once	TRBJ2-2	TGTGCCAGCAGTTTATGGGTTACGGGAGGGCTGGGGGAGCTGTTTTTT	CASSLWVTGGLGELFF
TRBV7-2	-	-	TRBJ2-2	TGTGCCAGCAGCTACCCAAACACCGGGGAGCTGTTTTTT	CASSYPNTGELFF
TRBV28	-	-	TRBJ2-4	TGTGCCAGCAGTATAGGGGTAGTCAAAAACATTCAGTACTTC	CASSIGVVKNIQYF
TRBV11-2	-	-	TRBJ1-2	TGTGCCAGCAGCTATCGCCCGAGGGGTTCGAACTATGGCTACACCTTC	CASSYRPRGSNYGYTF
TRBV4-1	TRBD2	-	TRBJ2-5	TGCGCCAGCAGCCATTTTGGGACTAGCGGGAAAGAGACCCAGTACTTC	CASSHFGTSGKETQYF
TRBV4-2	-	-	TRBJ2-1	TGTGCCAGCAGCCAAGGTATGAATGAGCAGTTCTTC	CASSQGMNEQFF
TRBV15	-	-	TRBJ1-3	TGTGCCACCAGCAGTACAGCGGTCGGAAACACCATATATTTT	CATSSTAVGNTIYF
TRBV11-3	TRBD2	-	TRBJ2-1	TGTGCCAGCAGCTTTAACGGGAGGGCCTCCAATGAGCAGTTCTTC	CASSFNGRASNEQFF
TRBV19	-	-	TRBJ1-4	TGTGCCAGTAGGGGGTTGGCACTGAGTGAAAAACTGTTTTTT	CASRGLALSEKLFF
TRBV6-5	-	-	TRBJ1-1	TGTGCCAGCAGTTACTCAGCACCGTGGGCCACTGAAGCTTTCTTT	CASSYSAPWATEAFF
TRBV6-1	TRBD2	once	TRBJ2-7	TGTGCCAGCGGGTGGGAGGGAGGCTACGAGCAGTACTTC	CASGWEGGYEQYF
TRBV7-6	TRBD2	-	TRBJ2-7	TGTGCCAGCAGCCCCCTCAGCGGGGCCCTGCTCAACGAGCAGTACTTC	CASSPLSGALLNEQYF
TRBV27	TRBD2	once	TRBJ2-1	TGTGCCAGCAATCGAGCGGGAGTTACCTACAATGAGCAGTTCTTC	CASNRAGVTYNEQFF
TRBV7-6	-	-	TRBJ2-2	TGTGCCAGCAGCCCTACACCCCTCCGGAGCACCGGGGAGCTGTTTTTT	CASSPTPLRSTGELFF
TRBV11-3	-	-	TRBJ2-3	TGTGCCAGCAGCTCGGGCGATACGCAGTATTTT	CASSSGDTQYF
TRBV10-2	-	-	TRBJ2-7	TGCGCCAGCAGTGAGTCGTCTAGCGCGTTATACGAGCAGTACTTC	CASSESSSALYEQYF
TRBV30	-	many	TRBJ1-1	TGTGCCTGGAGCGCAGGGGATCCCCCCGAAGCTTTCTTT	CAWSAGDPPEAFF
TRBV19	-	-	TRBJ1-1	TGTGCCAGCGGAGCAGGGGACACTGAAGCTTTCTTT	CASGAGDTEAFF
TRBV30	-	-	TRBJ2-5	TGTGCCTGGAAAACAGGGATTTTCGAGACCCAGTACTTC	CAWKTGIFETQYF
TRBV10-3	-	-	TRBJ2-7	TGTGCCATCAGTGACAGAGACTCCTCCTACGAGCAGTACTTC	CAISDRDSSYEQYF
TRBV5-4	-	many	TRBJ2-2	TGTGCCAGCAGCTTGGTACACACCGGGGAGCTGTTTTTT	CASSLVHTGELFF
TRBV29-1	-	-	TRBJ2-6	TGCAGCGTTCTAAAGGGGGCTGGGGCCAACGTCCTGACTTTC	CSVLKGAGANVLTF
TRBV25-1	TRBD1	-	TRBJ1-5	TGTGCCAGCAGTGAATCGGATCAGACAGGGGGTAATCATCCCCAGCATTTT	CASSESDQTGGNHPQHF
TRBV28	-	-	TRBJ1-2	TGTGCCAGCATGGAGGTTTCAAGGGATGGCTACACCTTC	CASMEVSRDGYTF
TRBV28	TRBD2	-	TRBJ2-5	TGTGCCAGCAGTTCAACTAGCGGGAGGGCCGAGTCGCTGGAGACCCAGTACTTC	CASSSTSGRAESLETQYF
TRBV15	-	-	TRBJ2-1	TGTGCCACCAGCAGAGATGGGGTGAAGAATGAGCAGTTCTTC	CATSRDGVKNEQFF
TRBV6-5	TRBD2	few	TRBJ2-1	TGTGCCAGCGGGGGGGGACTAGCGGACAATGAGCAGTTCTTC	CASGGGLADNEQFF
TRBV11-2	TRBD2	-	TRBJ2-1	TGTGCCAGCAGCTCACACCCCGGGCTAGCGGAGTACAATGAGCAGTTCTTC	CASSSHPGLAEYNEQFF
TRBV27	-	-	TRBJ1-2	TGTGCCAGCAGTTCCGCAGGCTATGGCTACACCTTC	CASSSAGYGYTF
TRBV5-6	-	-	TRBJ1-3	TGTGCCAGCAGCTTGGGGGTAGCTGGAAACACCATATATTTT	CASSLGVAGNTIYF
TRBV6-1	-	-	TRBJ1-1	TGTGCCAGCACAAGGGGCACTGAAGCTTTCTTT	CASTRGTEAFF
TRBV7-7	-	few	TRBJ1-6	TGTGCCAGCAGCTTGAAGTATAATTCACCCCTCCACTTT	CASSLKYNSPLHF
TRBV6-4	-	-	TRBJ1-2	TGTGCCAGCAGTCAGGACCAAGGGGACTATGGCTACACCTTC	CASSQDQGDYGYTF
TRBV27	TRBD1	-	TRBJ2-7	TGTGCCAGCAGTCCAGGGACAGGGGCACCCTACGAGCAGTACTTC	CASSPGTGAPYEQYF
TRBV5-4	-	-	TRBJ2-5	TGTGCCAGCAGCCGGGACTTCCAAGAGACCCAGTACTTC	CASSRDFQETQYF
TRBV27	TRBD1	-	TRBJ2-7	TGTGCCAGCAGTTCAAGACAGGGGCGGTCCGAGCAGTACTTC	CASSSRQGRSEQYF
TRBV11-2	-	-	TRBJ1-1	TGTGCCAGCAGCTTAGGTGTGAACACTGAAGCTTTCTTT	CASSLGVNTEAFF
TRBV15	-	-	TRBJ1-2	TGTGCCACCAGCAGAGCGCGCTACTATGGCTACACCTTC	CATSRARYYGYTF
TRBV11-2	-	-	TRBJ1-1	TGTGCCAGCAGCAACGTCCCACTTCAGGCTTTCTTT	CASSNVPLQAFF
TRBV18	TRBD2	-	TRBJ2-2	TGTGCCAGCTCACCACTGTCGACTAGCGGAGAAACCGGGGAGCTGTTTTTT	CASSPLSTSGETGELFF
TRBV21-1	-	-	TRBJ2-2	TGTGCCAGCAGCCTCCCCGGGACAAGATCCACCCCGAGGGACACCGGGGAGCTGTTTTTT	CASSLPGTRSTPRDTGELFF
TRBV7-8	TRBD1	-	TRBJ2-1	TGTGCCAGCAGCTCCCAGAGGGGACAGGGGAGCTCCTACAATGAGCAGTTCTTC	CASSSQRGQGSSYNEQFF